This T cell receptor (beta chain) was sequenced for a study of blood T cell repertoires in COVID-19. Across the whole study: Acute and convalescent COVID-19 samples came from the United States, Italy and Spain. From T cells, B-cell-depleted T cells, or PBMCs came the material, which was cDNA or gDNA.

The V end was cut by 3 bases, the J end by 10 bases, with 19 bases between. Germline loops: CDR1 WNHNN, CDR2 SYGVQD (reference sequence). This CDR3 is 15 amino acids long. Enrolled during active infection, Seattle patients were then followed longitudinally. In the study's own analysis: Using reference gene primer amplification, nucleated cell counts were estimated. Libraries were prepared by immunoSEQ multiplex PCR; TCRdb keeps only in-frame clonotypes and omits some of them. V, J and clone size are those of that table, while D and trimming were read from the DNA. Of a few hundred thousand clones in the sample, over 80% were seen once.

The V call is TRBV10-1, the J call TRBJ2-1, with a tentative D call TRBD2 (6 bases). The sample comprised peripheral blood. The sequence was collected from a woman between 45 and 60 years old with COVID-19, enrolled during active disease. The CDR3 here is CASSEWDSGVREQFF. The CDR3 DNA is TGCGCCAGCAGTGAATGGGACTCGGGCGTGAGGGAGCAGTTCTTC.